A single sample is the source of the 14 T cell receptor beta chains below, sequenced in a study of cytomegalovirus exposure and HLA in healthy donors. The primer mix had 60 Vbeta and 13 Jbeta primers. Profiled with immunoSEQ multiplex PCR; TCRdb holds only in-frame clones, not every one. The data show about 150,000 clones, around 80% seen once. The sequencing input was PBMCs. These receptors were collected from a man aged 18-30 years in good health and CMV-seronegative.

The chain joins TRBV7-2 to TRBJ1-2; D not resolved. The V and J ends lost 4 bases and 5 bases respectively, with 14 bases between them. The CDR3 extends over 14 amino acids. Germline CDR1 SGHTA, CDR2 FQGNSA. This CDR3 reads CASSSPTRFYGYTF. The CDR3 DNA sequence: TGTGCCAGCAGCTCCCCAACCAGGTTTTATGGCTACACCTTC. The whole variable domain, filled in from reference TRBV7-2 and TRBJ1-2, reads GAGVSQSPSNKVTEKGKDVELRCDPISGHTALYWYRQSLGQGLEFLIYFQGNSAPDKSGLPSDRFSAERTGGSVSTLTIQRTQQEDSAVYLCASSSPTRFYGYTFGSGTRLTVV.

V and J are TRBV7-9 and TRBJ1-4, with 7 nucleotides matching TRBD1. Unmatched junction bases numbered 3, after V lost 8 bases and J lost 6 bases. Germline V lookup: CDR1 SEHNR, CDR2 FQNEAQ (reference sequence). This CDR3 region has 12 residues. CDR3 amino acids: CASEGGHEKLFF. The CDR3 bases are TGTGCCAGCGAAGGGGGCCATGAAAAACTGTTTTTT.

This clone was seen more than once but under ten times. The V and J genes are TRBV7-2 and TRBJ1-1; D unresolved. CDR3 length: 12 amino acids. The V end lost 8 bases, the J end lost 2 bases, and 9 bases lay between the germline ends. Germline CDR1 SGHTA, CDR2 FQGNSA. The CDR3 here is CASGRFNTEAFF. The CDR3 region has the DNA TGTGCCAGCGGGAGGTTTAACACTGAAGCTTTCTTT. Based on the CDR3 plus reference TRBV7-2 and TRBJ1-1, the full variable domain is GAGVSQSPSNKVTEKGKDVELRCDPISGHTALYWYRQSLGQGLEFLIYFQGNSAPDKSGLPSDRFSAERTGGSVSTLTIQRTQQEDSAVYLCASGRFNTEAFFGQGTRLTVV.

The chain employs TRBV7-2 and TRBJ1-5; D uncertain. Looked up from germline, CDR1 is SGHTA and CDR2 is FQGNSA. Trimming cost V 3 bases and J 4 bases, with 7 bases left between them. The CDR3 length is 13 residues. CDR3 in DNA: TGTGCCAGCAGCTTTAACGGGAATCAGCCCCAGCATTTT. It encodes CASSFNGNQPQHF.

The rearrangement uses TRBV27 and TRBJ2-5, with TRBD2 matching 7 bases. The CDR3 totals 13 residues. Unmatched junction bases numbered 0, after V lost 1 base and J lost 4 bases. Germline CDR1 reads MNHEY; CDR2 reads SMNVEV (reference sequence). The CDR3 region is CASSLWGGETQYF. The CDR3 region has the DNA TGTGCCAGCAGTTTATGGGGGGGAGAGACCCAGTACTTC.

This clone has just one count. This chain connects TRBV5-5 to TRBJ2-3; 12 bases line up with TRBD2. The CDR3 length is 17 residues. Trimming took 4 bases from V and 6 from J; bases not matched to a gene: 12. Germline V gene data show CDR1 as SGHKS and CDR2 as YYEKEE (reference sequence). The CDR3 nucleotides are TGTGCCAGCAGCGGCCTATCCCTAGCGGGAGGGAGGGATACGCAGTATTTT. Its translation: CASSGLSLAGGRDTQYF.

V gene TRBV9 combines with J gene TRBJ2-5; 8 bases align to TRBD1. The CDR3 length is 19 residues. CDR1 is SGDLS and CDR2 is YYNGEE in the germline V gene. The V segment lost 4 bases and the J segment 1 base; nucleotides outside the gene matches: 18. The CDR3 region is CASSSQLHGQGDRQETQYF. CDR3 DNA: TGTGCCAGCAGCTCCCAACTCCACGGACAGGGAGATCGCCAAGAGACCCAGTACTTC.

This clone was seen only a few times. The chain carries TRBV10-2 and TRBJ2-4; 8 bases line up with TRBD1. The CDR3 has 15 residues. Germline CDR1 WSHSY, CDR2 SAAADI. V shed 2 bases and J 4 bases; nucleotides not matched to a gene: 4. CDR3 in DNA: TGCGCCAGCAGTGAGCCGAGACAGGGGAAAAACATTCAGTACTTC. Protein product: CASSEPRQGKNIQYF.

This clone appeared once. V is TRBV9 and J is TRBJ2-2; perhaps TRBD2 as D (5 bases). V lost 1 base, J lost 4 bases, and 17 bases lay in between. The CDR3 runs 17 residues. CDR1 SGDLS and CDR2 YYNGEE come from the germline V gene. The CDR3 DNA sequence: TGTGCCAGCAGCGTACGCGCGCAAGCGGAGCCCACCGGGGAGCTGTTTTTT. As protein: CASSVRAQAEPTGELFF.

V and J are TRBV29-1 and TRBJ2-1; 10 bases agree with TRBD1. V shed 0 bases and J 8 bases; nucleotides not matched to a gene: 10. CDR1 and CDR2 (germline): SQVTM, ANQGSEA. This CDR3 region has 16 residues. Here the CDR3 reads CSVEDIGTGVKDEQFF. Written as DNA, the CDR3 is TGCAGCGTTGAAGATATAGGGACAGGGGTAAAAGATGAGCAGTTCTTC.

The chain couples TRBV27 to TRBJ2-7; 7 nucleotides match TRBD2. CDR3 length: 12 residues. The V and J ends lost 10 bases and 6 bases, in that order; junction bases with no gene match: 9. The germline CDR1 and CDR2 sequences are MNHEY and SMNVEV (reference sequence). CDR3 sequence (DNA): TGTGCCACCCCCCGGGGGGAGAGCGAGCAGTACTTC. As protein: CATPRGESEQYF.

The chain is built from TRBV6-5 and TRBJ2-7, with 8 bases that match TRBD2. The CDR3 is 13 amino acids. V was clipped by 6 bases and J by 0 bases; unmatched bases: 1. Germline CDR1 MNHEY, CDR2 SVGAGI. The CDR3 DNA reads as TGTGCCAGCAGGAGCGGGGGCTCCTACGAGCAGTACTTC. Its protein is CASRSGGSYEQYF.

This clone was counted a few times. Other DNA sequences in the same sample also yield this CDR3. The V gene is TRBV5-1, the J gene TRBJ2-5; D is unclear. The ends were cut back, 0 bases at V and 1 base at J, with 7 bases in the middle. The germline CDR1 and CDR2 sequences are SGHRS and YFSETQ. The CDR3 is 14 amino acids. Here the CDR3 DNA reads TGCGCCAGCAGCTTGGGGGCCAGCCAAGAGACCCAGTACTTC. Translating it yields CASSLGASQETQYF. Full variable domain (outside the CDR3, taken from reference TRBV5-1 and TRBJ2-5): KAGVTQTPRYLIKTRGQQVTLSCSPISGHRSVSWYQQTPGQGLQFLFEYFSETQRNKGNFPGRFSGRQFSNSRSEMNVSTLELGDSALYLCASSLGASQETQYFGPGTRLLVL.

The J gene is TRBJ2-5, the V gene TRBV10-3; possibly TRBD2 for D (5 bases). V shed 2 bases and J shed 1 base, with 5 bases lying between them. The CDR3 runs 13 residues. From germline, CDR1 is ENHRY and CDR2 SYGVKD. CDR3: CAISETSQETQYF. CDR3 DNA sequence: TGTGCCATCAGTGAGACTAGCCAAGAGACCCAGTACTTC.